The 16 T cell receptor beta chains listed next were all sequenced from one sample in a study of T cell responses to AZD1222 COVID-19 vaccine. TCRdb keeps only in-frame clones here, not all; method: immunoSEQ multiplex PCR. This table has approximately 150,000 clones, around 83% appearing once. The sequencing used peripheral blood, collected 28 days after the second AZD1222 dose. The receptors derive from an adult who received the AZD1222 COVID-19 vaccine.

The chain couples TRBV6-5 to TRBJ1-6; D perhaps matches TRBD1 (6 bases). Looked up from germline, CDR1 is MNHEY and CDR2 is SVGAGI. The germline V and J ends were trimmed by 6 bases and 5 bases, with 8 bases remaining between them. The CDR3 is made up of 13 amino acids. CDR3 sequence (DNA): TGTGCCAGCAGCCGGGACAATAATTCACCCCTCCACTTT. Its protein is CASSRDNNSPLHF.

The chain recombines TRBV9 with TRBJ1-1; no firm D call. V was pared by 3 bases and J by 4 bases, with 13 bases between. This CDR3 is built from 14 residues. From germline, CDR1 is SGDLS and CDR2 YYNGEE. CDR3 bases: TGTGCCAGCAGCGCCTTCGAATGGAGCACTGAAGCTTTCTTT. It is translated as CASSAFEWSTEAFF.

The chain has TRBV7-2 and TRBJ1-2; TRBD1 matches 9 bases. The trim removed 3 bases at V and 2 bases at J, leaving 4 bases unmatched. The CDR3 covers 15 residues. Germline V gene data show CDR1 as SGHTA and CDR2 as FQGNSA. CDR3 sequence (DNA): TGTGCCAGCAGCTTTCGGACAGGGGTGAACTATGGCTACACCTTC. Protein product: CASSFRTGVNYGYTF.

J is TRBJ2-1 and V is TRBV11-3; either TRBD1 or TRBD2 may fit D (5 bases each). The CDR3 covers 17 residues. Trimming removed 2 bases from V and 0 bases from J, with 14 bases in between. Looked up from germline, CDR1 is SGHNT and CDR2 is YENEEA. The CDR3 DNA sequence: TGTGCCAGCAGCTTAAATAGGGACCGAAACTCCTACAATGAGCAGTTCTTC. Translating gives CASSLNRDRNSYNEQFF.

This clone was seen a few times. CDR3 coding DNA: TGTGCCAGCAACGACAGGGGGCACTCTGAGCAGTTCTTC. Its translation: CASNDRGHSEQFF. The chain links TRBV6-5 to TRBJ2-1, with 10 nucleotides matching TRBD1. Germline values: CDR1 MNHEY, CDR2 SVGAGI. This CDR3 contains 13 residues. The J segment lost 9 bases and the V segment lost 7 bases, leaving 6 bases of the junction unmatched.

This clone was seen a handful of times. The chain carries TRBV5-1 and TRBJ2-7; D not certain. Germline CDR1 and CDR2: SGHRS and YFSETQ. Between the trimmed V and J ends, which lost 0 bases and 5 bases, there was a span of 15 bases. The CDR3 contains 15 residues. This CDR3 reads CASSLGTGTANEQYF. Here the CDR3 DNA reads TGCGCCAGCAGCTTGGGAACGGGTACGGCGAACGAGCAGTACTTC.

The chain carries TRBV4-2 and TRBJ1-2; tentative D call: TRBD1 (6 bases). The CDR3 is 15 residues long. Germline V gene sequence: CDR1 LGHNA, CDR2 YNFKEQ. The V and J ends lost 1 base and 6 bases respectively, with 15 bases between them. In nucleotides, the CDR3 is TGTGCCAGCAGCCAAGTTTCTATAGGGGGGGATGGCTACACCTTC. This translates into CASSQVSIGGDGYTF.

The rearrangement joins TRBV7-8 to TRBJ2-7, with 7 bases that match TRBD1. CDR1 and CDR2 (germline): SGHVS, FQNEAQ. V lost 5 bases, J lost 3 bases, and 4 bases stayed unmatched. The CDR3 extends over 13 amino acids. CDR3 coding DNA: TGTGCCAGCAGCAACCGACAGGGCTACGAGCAGTACTTC. Its translation is CASSNRQGYEQYF.

The genes are TRBV12-5 and TRBJ2-5, with D hard to call. CDR3 size: 12 residues. The V gene lost 2 bases and the J gene lost 4 bases, with 5 bases spanning the gap. Germline assignment: CDR1 LGHNT and CDR2 FRNRAP. CDR3 loop: CASGLIPETQYF. Written as DNA, the CDR3 is TGTGCTAGTGGTTTGATCCCAGAGACCCAGTACTTC.

The chain recombines TRBV28 with TRBJ1-2; TRBD1 aligns across 9 bases. The germline CDR1 and CDR2 sequences are MDHEN and SYDVKM. The V gene end was trimmed by 6 bases and the J gene end by 7 bases; junction bases not matched to a gene: 9. This CDR3 has 14 amino acids. The CDR3 protein is CASRPTGTGLGYTF. For the CDR3, the DNA is TGTGCCAGCAGACCCACCGGGACAGGGCTTGGCTACACCTTC.

The V gene is TRBV6-5, the J gene TRBJ1-2; tentatively, D is TRBD1 (6 bases). Germline CDR1 MNHEY, CDR2 SVGAGI. V was shortened by 6 bases and J by 8 bases, with 19 bases between the two germline ends. The CDR3 totals 14 residues. CDR3: CASSSGQSRLGYTF. The CDR3 nucleotides read TGTGCCAGCAGCTCCGGACAGAGCCGACTAGGCTACACCTTC.

V gene TRBV5-6 combines with J gene TRBJ1-6; D uncertain. The CDR3 runs 12 residues. CDR1 is SGHDT, CDR2 YYEEEE, per germline. V was cut by 1 base and J by 7 bases, with 3 bases left in between. The CDR3 coding sequence is TGTGCCAGCAGCTTGCTGAATTCACCCCTCCACTTT. As protein: CASSLLNSPLHF.

The chain is built from TRBV27 and TRBJ2-1; D gene uncertain. The germline gives CDR1 MNHEY, CDR2 SMNVEV (reference sequence). V was trimmed by 3 bases and J by 9 bases, leaving 18 bases between them. The CDR3 is 15 amino acids. The CDR3 sequence is CASSLGSLGIGEQFF. DNA for the CDR3: TGTGCCAGCAGTTTGGGGTCTCTAGGGATAGGTGAGCAGTTCTTC.

This clone was seen just once. This chain joins TRBV19 and TRBJ2-5; no reliable D call. Deletions cut 8 bases from V and 3 bases from J, with 16 bases between. CDR3 length: 14 amino acids. Per germline, CDR1 LNHDA and CDR2 SQIVND (reference sequence). The CDR3 here is CASQDLLGKETQYF. For the CDR3, the DNA is TGTGCCAGTCAGGACCTCCTAGGGAAAGAGACCCAGTACTTC. Full variable domain (rest looked up from reference TRBV19 and TRBJ2-5): DGGITQSPKYLFRKEGQNVTLSCEQNLNHDAMYWYRQDPGQGLRLIYYSQIVNDFQKGDIAEGYSVSREKKESFPLTVTSAQKNPTAFYLCASQDLLGKETQYFGPGTRLLVL.

The chain joins TRBV3-1 (or the pseudogene TRBV3-2) to TRBJ1-2; D remains ambiguous. This CDR3 has 16 residues. Per the germline V gene, CDR1 is LGHDT and CDR2 is YNNKEL (reference sequence). The V and J ends lost 0 bases and 6 bases respectively, with 17 bases between them. The CDR3 reads CASSQEAEGADHGYTF. The CDR3 DNA follows: TGTGCCAGCAGCCAAGAAGCGGAGGGAGCGGACCATGGCTACACCTTC.

The chain carries TRBV4-2 and TRBJ2-6; 8 bases line up with TRBD1. Germline CDR1 LGHNA, CDR2 YNFKEQ. The CDR3 is 19 amino acids. V dropped 2 bases and J dropped 0; count of bases not matched to a gene: 9. DNA for the CDR3: TGTGCCAGCAGCCAACGCCTCGGGACAGGTTTCTCTGGGGCCAACGTCCTGACTTTC. Amino acids: CASSQRLGTGFSGANVLTF.